One TCR beta chain is described in this entry. What it binds is not known. The data derive from a study of T cells after yellow fever vaccination. Points from the study as a whole: Contaminating bulk clonotypes could be abundant in FACS-sorted repertoires. Booster samples showed a return of most primary-vaccination clones (around 95% CD4, about 88% CD8).

The TCR cDNA carried a universal primer site and UMIs from 5'RACE template switching. TCRdb reanalysed the 5' RACE reads using MiXCR and keeps one entry per CDR3 protein. The repertoire includes approximately 350,000 distinct CDR3 sequences, under 14% of them detected once, and about 17% sits in the top ten. The sample was PBMCs, taken on the day of the first yellow fever vaccination. This receptor was obtained from a man between 18 and 35 years old who received the YFV17D yellow fever vaccine.

The CDR3, as DNA: TGTGCCAGCAGTTTAGGTCAGGGAGAAGATACGCAGTATTTT. Protein product: CASSLGQGEDTQYF. This chain connects TRBV12-3 or TRBV12-4 to TRBJ2-3; D may be TRBD1 or TRBD2 (5 bases each). This CDR3 region has 14 residues. The V gene lost 1 base and the J gene lost 5 bases, with 10 bases spanning the gap.